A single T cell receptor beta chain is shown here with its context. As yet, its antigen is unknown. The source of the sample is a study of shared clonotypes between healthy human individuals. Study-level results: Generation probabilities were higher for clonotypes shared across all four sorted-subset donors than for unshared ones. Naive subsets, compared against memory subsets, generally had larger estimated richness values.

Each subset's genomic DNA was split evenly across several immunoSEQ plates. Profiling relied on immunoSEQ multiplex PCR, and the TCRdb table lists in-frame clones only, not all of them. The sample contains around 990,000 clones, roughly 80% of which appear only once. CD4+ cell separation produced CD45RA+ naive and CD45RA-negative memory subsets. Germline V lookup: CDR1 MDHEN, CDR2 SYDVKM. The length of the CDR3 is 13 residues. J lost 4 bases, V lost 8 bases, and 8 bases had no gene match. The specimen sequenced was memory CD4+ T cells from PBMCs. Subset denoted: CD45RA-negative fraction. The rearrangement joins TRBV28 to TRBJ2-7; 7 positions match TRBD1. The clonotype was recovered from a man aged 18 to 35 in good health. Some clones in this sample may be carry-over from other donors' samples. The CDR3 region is CASDQGDSYEQYF. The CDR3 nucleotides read TGTGCCAGCGACCAGGGGGATTCATACGAGCAGTACTTC.